These 29 T cell receptor beta chains were sequenced from one sample in a study of OX40 agonist ivuxolimab in advanced cancers. TCRdb's copy holds only in-frame clones and misses some; the assay was immunoSEQ multiplex PCR. The profile shows around 60,000 clones, around 90% of them singletons. This sample comprised CD4+ or CD8+ T cells sorted from blood, obtained in a trial of the OX40 agonist ivuxolimab. The origin of the receptors is an adult with an advanced solid tumor such as melanoma, head and neck, liver or kidney cancer.

This clone was seen just once. This rearrangement joins TRBV2 to TRBJ2-1; D tentatively fits TRBD1 or TRBD2 (7 bases each). Germline lookup yields CDR1 SNHLY and CDR2 FYNNEI. The CDR3 is 17 amino acids. The V end was cut by 6 bases, the J end by 8 bases, with 26 bases between. The CDR3, as DNA: TGTGCCAGCAGATGGGGGGGACAGCCGGAGTATCCTCATGAGCAGTTCTTC. It yields the protein CASRWGGQPEYPHEQFF.

The V call is TRBV6-5, the J call TRBJ2-1, with 7 positions matching TRBD2. The junction had 3 bases not matched to a gene; V was cut back by 6 bases and J by 4 bases. CDR3 size: 13 residues. Germline lookup yields CDR1 MNHEY and CDR2 SVGAGI. The CDR3 region has the DNA TGTGCCAGCAGCAACGGGGGGTACAATGAGCAGTTCTTC. As protein: CASSNGGYNEQFF.

The rearrangement links TRBV6-6 to TRBJ1-1; D ambiguous. Trimming removed 2 bases at V and 3 bases at J, with 10 bases between. Germline V lookup: CDR1 MNHNY, CDR2 SVGAGI (reference sequence). The CDR3 has 14 residues. This CDR3 reads CASSYSRVDTEAFF. The CDR3 DNA follows: TGTGCCAGCAGTTACAGTAGGGTGGACACTGAAGCTTTCTTT.

The rearrangement joins TRBV7-2 to TRBJ2-3; 7 nucleotides agree with TRBD1. Germline V gene sequence: CDR1 SGHTA, CDR2 FQGNSA. The junction had 6 bases not matched to a gene; V was cut back by 4 bases and J by 2 bases. The CDR3 length is 15 residues. The CDR3 DNA sequence: TGTGCCAGCAGCTCTCCCGGGACAGACACAGATACGCAGTATTTT. Translating it yields CASSSPGTDTDTQYF.

This sequence joins TRBV7-2 and TRBJ2-7, with D perhaps given as TRBD1 or TRBD2 (5 bases each). The CDR3 covers 12 residues. Trimming took 5 bases from V and 6 from J, leaving 11 bases between them. From germline, CDR1 is SGHTA and CDR2 FQGNSA. The CDR3 DNA sequence: TGTGCCAGCAGCCGATATGGGGGCGAGCAGTACTTC. Protein: CASSRYGGEQYF.

This chain connects TRBV5-1 to TRBJ2-3; D possibly corresponds to TRBD2 (6 bases). This CDR3 comprises 16 residues. V was pared by 4 bases and J by 0 bases, with 15 bases between. Germline V gene sequence: CDR1 SGHRS, CDR2 YFSETQ. DNA of the CDR3: TGCGCCAGCAGCCGGGACGGGAGCTATAGCACAGATACGCAGTATTTT. Amino acid sequence: CASSRDGSYSTDTQYF.

V usage is TRBV30 and J usage is TRBJ2-7, with D unclear. Trimming removed 5 bases at V and 4 bases at J, with 9 bases between. Per germline, CDR1 GTSNPN and CDR2 SVGIG (reference sequence). The CDR3 extends over 11 amino acids. Written as DNA, the CDR3 is TGTGCCTGGGTACGCGAATACGAGCAGTACTTC. Residues: CAWVREYEQYF.

The V and J genes are TRBV4-1 and TRBJ2-2, with 15 bases matching TRBD2. J gave up 6 bases and V 3 bases, and 2 bases lay outside the gene matches. Looked up from germline, CDR1 is MGHRA and CDR2 is YSYEKL. The CDR3 runs 16 residues. The DNA of the CDR3 is TGCGCCAGCAGCCAGGGACTAGCGGGAGGAGCCGGGGAGCTGTTTTTT. It is translated as CASSQGLAGGAGELFF.

The chain employs TRBV19 and TRBJ2-6; TRBD1 is a possible D gene (6 bases). This CDR3 has 15 residues. The germline V gene has CDR1 LNHDA and CDR2 SQIVND (reference sequence). V lost 2 bases to trimming and J lost 2 bases, with 7 bases between them. CDR3 coding DNA: TGTGCCAGTAGTATACGACAGGCTGGGGCCAACGTCCTGACTTTC. The encoded protein is CASSIRQAGANVLTF.

The J gene is TRBJ1-4, the V gene TRBV5-5, with 9 nucleotides matching TRBD1. The germline V gene encodes CDR1 SGHKS and CDR2 YYEKEE (reference sequence). This CDR3 region has 15 residues. The V and J ends lost 2 bases and 8 bases, in that order; junction bases with no gene match: 7. CDR3: CASSFMPGQGEKLFF. The CDR3 DNA is TGTGCCAGCAGCTTCATGCCGGGACAGGGAGAAAAACTGTTTTTT.

The chain is built from TRBV6-6 and TRBJ2-2; 7 positions match TRBD2. The germline V gene encodes CDR1 MNHNY and CDR2 SVGAGI (reference sequence). V trimming: 2 bases; J trimming: 5 bases; junction bases outside the gene matches: 5. CDR3 size: 15 residues. The CDR3 protein is CASSYSLADTGELFF. The CDR3, as DNA: TGTGCCAGCAGTTACAGCCTAGCGGATACCGGGGAGCTGTTTTTT.

The chain joins TRBV7-9 to TRBJ1-1; D gene ambiguous. Trimming removed 0 bases from V and 5 bases from J, with 13 bases in between. From germline, CDR1 is SEHNR and CDR2 FQNEAQ (reference sequence). The CDR3 spans 15 residues. CDR3 nucleotides: TGTGCCAGCAGCTTAGCGAATAGGGTGGGAACTGAAGCTTTCTTT. Protein: CASSLANRVGTEAFF.

The V and J genes are TRBV19 and TRBJ1-5; D unresolved. The V gene lost 1 base and the J gene lost 0 bases, with 7 bases spanning the gap. The CDR3 totals 15 residues. Germline V gene sequence: CDR1 LNHDA, CDR2 SQIVND (reference sequence). The CDR3 is CASSIGGFSNQPQHF. CDR3 nucleotide sequence: TGTGCCAGTAGTATAGGGGGTTTTAGCAATCAGCCCCAGCATTTT. The variable domain in full, completed from reference TRBV19 and TRBJ1-5, reads DGGITQSPKYLFRKEGQNVTLSCEQNLNHDAMYWYRQDPGQGLRLIYYSQIVNDFQKGDIAEGYSVSREKKESFPLTVTSAQKNPTAFYLCASSIGGFSNQPQHFGDGTRLSIL.

The chain links TRBV2 to TRBJ1-2; TRBD1 aligns across 10 bases. The J segment lost 4 bases and the V segment lost 7 bases, leaving 12 bases of the junction unmatched. The CDR3 has 16 amino acids. Germline CDR1 and CDR2: SNHLY and FYNNEI. The CDR3 reads CASNRPGQGGSYGYTF. The CDR3 DNA follows: TGTGCCAGCAATCGTCCCGGACAGGGGGGCTCCTATGGCTACACCTTC.

The genes are TRBV27 and TRBJ1-5; TRBD1 might be the D (5 bases). CDR1 and CDR2 (germline): MNHEY, SMNVEV (reference sequence). Trimming shortened V by 4 bases and J by 6 bases, and 13 bases separated the two germline ends. The CDR3 runs 14 residues. The CDR3 region has the DNA TGTGCCAGCAGTTGGAACAGGAACGGTCAGCCCCAGCATTTT. Translated, it gives CASSWNRNGQPQHF.

The chain is built from TRBV27 and TRBJ1-2; TRBD1 aligns across 7 bases. This CDR3 spans 14 amino acids. J gave up 8 bases and V 6 bases, and 12 bases lay outside the gene matches. CDR1 is MNHEY and CDR2 is SMNVEV in the germline V gene (reference sequence). The chain's CDR3 is CASSKDRDRPGYTF. CDR3 coding DNA: TGTGCCAGCAGCAAAGACAGGGACCGACCAGGCTACACCTTC.

The V gene is TRBV11-2, the J gene TRBJ2-1; D gene ambiguous. Trimming left V 5 bases short and J 0 bases short, with 11 bases between. From germline, CDR1 is SGHAT and CDR2 FQNNGV. CDR3 length: 15 amino acids. The CDR3 region is CASSMRYSSYNEQFF. CDR3 nucleotides: TGTGCCAGCAGCATGCGGTATAGCTCCTACAATGAGCAGTTCTTC.

The chain carries TRBV5-1 and TRBJ2-3, with D perhaps matching TRBD2 (6 bases). Germline CDR1 SGHRS, CDR2 YFSETQ. The CDR3 runs to 14 residues. The germline V and J ends were trimmed by 4 bases and 6 bases, with 15 bases remaining between them. CDR3 sequence: CASSPVGGRDTQYF. CDR3 in DNA: TGCGCCAGCAGCCCAGTGGGGGGAAGGGATACGCAGTATTTT. Together with reference TRBV5-1 and TRBJ2-3, the CDR3 gives the full variable domain: KAGVTQTPRYLIKTRGQQVTLSCSPISGHRSVSWYQQTPGQGLQFLFEYFSETQRNKGNFPGRFSGRQFSNSRSEMNVSTLELGDSALYLCASSPVGGRDTQYFGPGTRLTVL.

The rearrangement joins TRBV10-3 to TRBJ1-1; tentatively, D is TRBD1 (6 bases). Trimming took 0 bases from V and 8 from J, leaving 13 bases between them. Per the germline V gene, CDR1 is ENHRY and CDR2 is SYGVKD. The CDR3 spans 14 residues. CDR3 region: CAISESPGAGEAFF. CDR3 DNA: TGTGCCATCAGTGAGTCCCCGGGGGCGGGGGAAGCTTTCTTT.

The count of this clone is one. This chain links TRBV14 with TRBJ2-3, with no clear D. CDR3 length: 14 amino acids. Trimming left V 1 base short and J 5 bases short, with 10 bases between. The V gene's germline CDR1 is SGHDN and CDR2 FVKESK. CDR3 sequence: CASSQGGFKDTQYF. The CDR3, as DNA: TGTGCCAGCAGCCAAGGTGGCTTCAAAGATACGCAGTATTTT.

The genes are TRBV11-2 and TRBJ2-7; 7 bases line up with TRBD2. The germline V gene has CDR1 SGHAT and CDR2 FQNNGV. This CDR3 region has 12 residues. After removal of 4 bases from V and 5 bases from J, the junction contained 2 bases not matched to a gene. CDR3 nucleotide sequence: TGTGCCAGCAGCTCCGGGGGGAACGAGCAGTACTTC. It codes for CASSSGGNEQYF.

The CDR3 spells CASRPQTSRTDTQYF. DNA for the CDR3: TGTGCCAGCAGACCACAGACTAGCCGCACAGATACGCAGTATTTT. The rearrangement uses TRBV7-2 and TRBJ2-3; 7 bases map to TRBD2. The CDR3 runs to 15 residues. Germline V CDR1 and CDR2: SGHTA, FQGNSA. J lost 1 base, V lost 6 bases, and 7 bases had no gene match.

V gene TRBV7-2 combines with J gene TRBJ2-5; maybe TRBD1 (6 bases). V was pared by 1 base and J by 4 bases, with 10 bases between. The length of the CDR3 is 14 residues. The germline V gene has CDR1 SGHTA and CDR2 FQGNSA. The CDR3 loop is CASSLDRASETQYF. CDR3 coding DNA: TGTGCCAGCAGCTTAGACAGGGCGTCAGAGACCCAGTACTTC.

J is TRBJ2-7 and V is TRBV5-1; D tentatively fits TRBD1 or TRBD2 (6 bases each). V shed 0 bases and J shed 7 bases, with 11 bases lying between them. The CDR3 contains 13 residues. Per the germline V gene, CDR1 is SGHRS and CDR2 is YFSETQ. The CDR3 DNA reads as TGCGCCAGCAGCTTGGTGGGGGCGGGGGAGCAGTACTTC. Translation gives CASSLVGAGEQYF.

The chain employs TRBV28 and TRBJ2-3; the match to TRBD1 covers 12 bases. The CDR3 consists of 15 residues. Germline V gene data show CDR1 as MDHEN and CDR2 as SYDVKM. V shed 3 bases, J shed 4 bases, and the junction held 2 bases outside the gene matches. CDR3 nucleotide sequence: TGTGCCAGCAGTTTCGGGACAGGGGGCGCAGATACGCAGTATTTT. Translating it yields CASSFGTGGADTQYF.

The J gene is TRBJ1-1, the V gene TRBV29-1; D is unresolved. The CDR3 runs to 11 residues. V lost 4 bases and J lost 2, with 5 bases in between. Germline values: CDR1 SQVTM, CDR2 ANQGSEA. The CDR3 protein is CSVGINTEAFF. The CDR3 region has the DNA TGCAGCGTTGGGATTAACACTGAAGCTTTCTTT.

There are a few counts of this clone. The chain carries TRBV10-3 and TRBJ1-6; possible D gene TRBD1, 6 bases. The V end was cut by 2 bases, the J end by 5 bases, with 10 bases between. CDR1 ENHRY and CDR2 SYGVKD come from the germline V gene. There are 15 residues in the CDR3. CDR3 sequence (DNA): TGTGCCATCAGTGAGGTACAGGGCGATAATTCACCCCTCCACTTT. Its translation is CAISEVQGDNSPLHF.

J is TRBJ2-7 and V is TRBV28, with D perhaps matching TRBD1 (5 bases). CDR3 length equals 15 residues. The V gene's germline CDR1 is MDHEN and CDR2 SYDVKM. Trimming shortened V by 2 bases and J by 0 bases, and 11 bases separated the two germline ends. Here the CDR3 DNA reads TGTGCCAGCAGTTTACAGGGCACCCCCTCCTACGAGCAGTACTTC. Amino acid sequence: CASSLQGTPSYEQYF.

V usage is TRBV5-1 and J usage is TRBJ2-5; the match to TRBD1 covers 7 bases. The CDR3 runs 16 residues. V lost 4 bases, J lost 5 bases, and 14 bases stayed unmatched. Per the germline V gene, CDR1 is SGHRS and CDR2 is YFSETQ. The CDR3 DNA is TGCGCCAGCAGCAAAGACAGGGCGGCTTCCGAGGAGACCCAGTACTTC. Translating gives CASSKDRAASEETQYF.